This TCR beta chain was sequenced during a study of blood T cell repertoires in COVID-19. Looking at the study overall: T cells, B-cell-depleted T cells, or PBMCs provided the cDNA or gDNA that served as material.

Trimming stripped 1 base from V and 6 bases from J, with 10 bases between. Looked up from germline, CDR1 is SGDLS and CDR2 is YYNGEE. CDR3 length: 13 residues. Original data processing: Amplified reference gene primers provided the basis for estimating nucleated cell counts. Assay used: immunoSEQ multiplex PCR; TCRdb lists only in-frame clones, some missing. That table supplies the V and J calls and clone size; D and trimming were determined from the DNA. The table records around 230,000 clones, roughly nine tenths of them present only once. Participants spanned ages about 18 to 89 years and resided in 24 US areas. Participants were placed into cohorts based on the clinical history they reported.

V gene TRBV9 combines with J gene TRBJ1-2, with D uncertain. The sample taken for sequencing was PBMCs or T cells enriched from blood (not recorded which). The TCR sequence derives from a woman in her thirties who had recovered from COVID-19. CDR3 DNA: TGTGCCAGCAGCGTACGTCCCACAGATGGCTACACCTTC. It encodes CASSVRPTDGYTF.